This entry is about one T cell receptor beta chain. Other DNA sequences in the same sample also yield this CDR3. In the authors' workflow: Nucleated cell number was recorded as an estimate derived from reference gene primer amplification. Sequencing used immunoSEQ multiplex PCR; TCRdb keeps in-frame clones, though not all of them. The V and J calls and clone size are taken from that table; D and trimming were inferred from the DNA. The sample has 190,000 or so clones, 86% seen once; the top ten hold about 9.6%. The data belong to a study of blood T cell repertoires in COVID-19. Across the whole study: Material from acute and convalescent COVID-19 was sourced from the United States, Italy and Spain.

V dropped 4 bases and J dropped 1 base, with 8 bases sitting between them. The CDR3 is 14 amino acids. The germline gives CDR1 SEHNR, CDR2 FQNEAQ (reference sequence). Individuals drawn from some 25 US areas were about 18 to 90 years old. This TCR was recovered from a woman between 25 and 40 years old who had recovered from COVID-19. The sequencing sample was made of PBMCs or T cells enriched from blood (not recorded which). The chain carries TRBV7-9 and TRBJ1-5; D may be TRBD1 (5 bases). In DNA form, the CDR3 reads TGTGCCAGCAGCTCCGACAGAAGCAATCAGCCCCAGCATTTT. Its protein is CASSSDRSNQPQHF.